This TCR beta chain stems from a study of blood T cell repertoires in COVID-19. Study-level background: Donors in the United States, Italy and Spain gave samples during acute or convalescent COVID-19. The analysed material was cDNA or gDNA that came from T cells, B-cell-depleted T cells, or PBMCs.

Germline CDR1 is MNHNY and CDR2 is SVGAGI (reference sequence). This CDR3 is built from 14 residues. J lost 5 bases, V lost 6 bases, and 7 bases had no gene match. In the authors' workflow: Nucleated cell number was recorded as an estimate derived from reference gene primer amplification. This table comes from immunoSEQ multiplex PCR, and its TCRdb copy is limited to in-frame clones, with some not included. D and trimming were read from the DNA, whereas the V and J calls and clone size are those reported in that table. In the table there are fewer than 120,000 clones, around 90% of which are singletons.

The chain links TRBV6-6 to TRBJ2-5, with 9 bases identical to TRBD1. The sequence derives from a woman in her fifties or sixties with acute or convalescent COVID-19. The sample consisted of peripheral blood. CDR3 sequence: CASSVTGGRETQYF. CDR3 sequence (DNA): TGTGCCAGCAGCGTGACAGGGGGTCGGGAGACCCAGTACTTC.